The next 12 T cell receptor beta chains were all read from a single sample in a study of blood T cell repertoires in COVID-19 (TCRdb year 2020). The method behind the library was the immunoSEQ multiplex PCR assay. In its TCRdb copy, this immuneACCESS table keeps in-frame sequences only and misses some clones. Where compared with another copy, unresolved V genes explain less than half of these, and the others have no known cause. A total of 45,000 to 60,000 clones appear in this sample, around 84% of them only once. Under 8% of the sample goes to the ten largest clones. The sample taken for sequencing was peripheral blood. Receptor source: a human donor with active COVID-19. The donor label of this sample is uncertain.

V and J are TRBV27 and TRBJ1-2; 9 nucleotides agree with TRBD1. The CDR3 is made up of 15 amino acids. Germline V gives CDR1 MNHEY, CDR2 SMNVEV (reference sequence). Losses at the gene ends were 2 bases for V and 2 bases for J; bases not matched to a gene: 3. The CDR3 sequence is CASSLMGQGNYGYTF. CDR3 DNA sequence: TGTGCCAGCAGTTTAATGGGACAGGGCAACTATGGCTACACCTTC.

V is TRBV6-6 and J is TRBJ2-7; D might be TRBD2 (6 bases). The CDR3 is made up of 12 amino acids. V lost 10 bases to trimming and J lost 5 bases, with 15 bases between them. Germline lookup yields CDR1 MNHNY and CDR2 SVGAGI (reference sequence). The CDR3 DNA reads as TGTGCCATTTTGACTAGGACCCACGAGCAGTACTTC. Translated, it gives CAILTRTHEQYF.

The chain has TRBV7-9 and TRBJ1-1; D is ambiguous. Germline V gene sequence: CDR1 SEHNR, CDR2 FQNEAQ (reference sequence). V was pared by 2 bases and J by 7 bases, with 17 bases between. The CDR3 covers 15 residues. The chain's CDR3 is CASSLLKTTSLEAFF. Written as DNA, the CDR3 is TGTGCCAGCAGCTTACTAAAGACAACAAGCCTTGAAGCTTTCTTT.

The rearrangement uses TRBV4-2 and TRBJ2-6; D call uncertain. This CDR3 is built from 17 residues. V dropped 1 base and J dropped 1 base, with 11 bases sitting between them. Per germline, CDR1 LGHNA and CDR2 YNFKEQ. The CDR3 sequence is CASSQVAILSGANVLTF. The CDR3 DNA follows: TGTGCCAGCAGCCAAGTGGCCATTTTATCTGGGGCCAACGTCCTGACTTTC.

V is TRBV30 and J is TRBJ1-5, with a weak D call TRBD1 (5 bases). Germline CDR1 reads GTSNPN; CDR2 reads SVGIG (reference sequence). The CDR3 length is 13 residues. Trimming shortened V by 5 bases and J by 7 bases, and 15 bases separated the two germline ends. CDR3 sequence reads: CAWGAREGQPQHF. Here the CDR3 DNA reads TGTGCCTGGGGGGCCAGGGAGGGCCAGCCCCAGCATTTT.

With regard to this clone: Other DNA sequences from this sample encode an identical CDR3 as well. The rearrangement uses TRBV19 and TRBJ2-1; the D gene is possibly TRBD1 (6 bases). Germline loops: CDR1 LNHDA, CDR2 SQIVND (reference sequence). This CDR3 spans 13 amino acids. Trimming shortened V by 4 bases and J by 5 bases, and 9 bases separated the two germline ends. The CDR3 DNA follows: TGTGCCAGTAGTAGCCGGGACAACAATGAGCAGTTCTTC. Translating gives CASSSRDNNEQFF.

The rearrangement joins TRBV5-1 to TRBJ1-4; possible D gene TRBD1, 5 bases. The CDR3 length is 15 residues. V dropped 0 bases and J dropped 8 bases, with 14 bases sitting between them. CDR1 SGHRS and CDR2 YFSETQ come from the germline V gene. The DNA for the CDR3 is TGCGCCAGCAGCTTGGAGGGAGGGGAGGAGGAAAAACTGTTTTTT. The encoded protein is CASSLEGGEEEKLFF.

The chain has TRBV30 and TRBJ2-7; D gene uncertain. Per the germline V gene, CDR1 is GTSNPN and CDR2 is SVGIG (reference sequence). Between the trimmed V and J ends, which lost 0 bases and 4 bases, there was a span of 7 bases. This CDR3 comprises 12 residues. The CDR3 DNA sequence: TGTGCCTGGAGTGTAAGAGAGTACGAGCAGTACTTC. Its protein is CAWSVREYEQYF.

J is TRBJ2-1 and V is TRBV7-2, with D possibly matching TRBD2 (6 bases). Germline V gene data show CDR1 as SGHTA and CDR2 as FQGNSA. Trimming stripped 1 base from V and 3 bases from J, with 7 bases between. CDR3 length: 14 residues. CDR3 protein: CASSLGTNYNEQFF. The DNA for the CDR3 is TGTGCCAGCAGCTTAGGGACTAACTACAATGAGCAGTTCTTC.

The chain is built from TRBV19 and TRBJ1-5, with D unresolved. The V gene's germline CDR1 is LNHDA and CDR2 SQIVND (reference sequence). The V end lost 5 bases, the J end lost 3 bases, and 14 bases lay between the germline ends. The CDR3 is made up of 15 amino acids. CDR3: CASSGWEAVNQPQHF. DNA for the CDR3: TGTGCCAGTAGTGGGTGGGAGGCAGTCAATCAGCCCCAGCATTTT.

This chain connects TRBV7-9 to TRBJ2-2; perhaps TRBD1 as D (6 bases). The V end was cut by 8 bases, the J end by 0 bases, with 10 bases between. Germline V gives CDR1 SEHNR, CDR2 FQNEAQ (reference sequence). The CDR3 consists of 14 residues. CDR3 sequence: CASPDSPNTGELFF. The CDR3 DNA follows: TGTGCCAGCCCGGACAGCCCGAACACCGGGGAGCTGTTTTTT.

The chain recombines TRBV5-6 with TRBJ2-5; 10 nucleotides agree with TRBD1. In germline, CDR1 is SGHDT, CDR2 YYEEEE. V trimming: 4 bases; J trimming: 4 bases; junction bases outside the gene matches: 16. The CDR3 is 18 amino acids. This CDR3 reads CASSGKKTGGLGLETQYF. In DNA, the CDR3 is TGTGCCAGCAGCGGCAAAAAGACAGGGGGCCTTGGGTTAGAGACCCAGTACTTC.